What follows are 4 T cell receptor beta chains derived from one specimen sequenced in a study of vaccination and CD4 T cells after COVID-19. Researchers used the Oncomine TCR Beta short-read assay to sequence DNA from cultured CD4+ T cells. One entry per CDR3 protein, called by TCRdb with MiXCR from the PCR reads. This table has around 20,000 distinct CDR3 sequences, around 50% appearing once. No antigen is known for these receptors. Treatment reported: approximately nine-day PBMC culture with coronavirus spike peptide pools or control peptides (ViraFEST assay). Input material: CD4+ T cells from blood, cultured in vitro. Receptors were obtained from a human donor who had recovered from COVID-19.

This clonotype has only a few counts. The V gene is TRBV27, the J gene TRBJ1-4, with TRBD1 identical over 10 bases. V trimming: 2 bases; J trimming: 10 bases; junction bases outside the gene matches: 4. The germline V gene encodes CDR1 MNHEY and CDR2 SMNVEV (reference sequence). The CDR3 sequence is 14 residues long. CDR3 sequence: CASSLRDRGGKLFF. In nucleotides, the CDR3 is TGTGCCAGCAGTTTACGGGACAGGGGAGGAAAACTGTTTTTT.

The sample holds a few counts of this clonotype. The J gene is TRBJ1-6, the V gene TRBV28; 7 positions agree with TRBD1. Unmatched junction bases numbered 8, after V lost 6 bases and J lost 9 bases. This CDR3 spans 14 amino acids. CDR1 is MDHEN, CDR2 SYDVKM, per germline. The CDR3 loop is CASRLTGEGSPLHF. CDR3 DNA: TGTGCCAGCAGGTTAACAGGGGAAGGTTCACCCCTCCACTTT. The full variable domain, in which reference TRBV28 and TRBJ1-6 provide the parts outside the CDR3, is DVKVTQSSRYLVKRTGEKVFLECVQDMDHENMFWYRQDPGLGLRLIYFSYDVKMKEKGDIPEGYSVSREKKERFSLILESASTNQTSMYLCASRLTGEGSPLHFGNGTRLTVT.

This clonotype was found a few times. The DNA for the CDR3 is TGTGCCAGCAGTCGGCGAAGGGTAGATCAGCCCCAGCATTTT. Translating gives CASSRRRVDQPQHF. This chain joins TRBV2 and TRBJ1-5; D is unclear. The CDR3 covers 14 residues. CDR1 is SNHLY and CDR2 is FYNNEI in the germline V gene. The V end lost 5 bases, the J end lost 5 bases, and 13 bases lay between the germline ends. The whole variable domain, filled in from reference TRBV2 and TRBJ1-5, reads EPEVTQTPSHQVTQMGQEVILRCVPISNHLYFYWYRQILGQKVEFLVSFYNNEISEKSEIFDDQFSVERPDGSNFTLKIRSTKLEDSAMYFCASSRRRVDQPQHFGDGTRLSIL.

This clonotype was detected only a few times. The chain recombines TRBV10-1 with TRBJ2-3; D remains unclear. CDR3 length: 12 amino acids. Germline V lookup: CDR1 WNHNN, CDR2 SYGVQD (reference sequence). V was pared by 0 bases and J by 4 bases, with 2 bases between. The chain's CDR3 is CASSESADTQYF. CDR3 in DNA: TGCGCCAGCAGTGAGTCGGCAGATACGCAGTATTTT.